This entry describes one TCR beta chain. CDR1 is SNHLY and CDR2 is FYNNEI in the germline V gene. The CDR3 runs 15 residues. The V end was cut by 7 bases, the J end by 2 bases, with 18 bases between. TCRdb independently ran MiXCR on the 5' RACE reads; one entry per CDR3 protein. The repertoire holds approximately 680,000 distinct CDR3 sequences, with around 7.4% as singletons. This sample stems from a study of identical twins. This sample was also put to use in a study of yellow fever vaccine responses in identical twins.

The chain employs TRBV2 and TRBJ2-7, with D possibly TRBD2 on 7 matching bases. This sequence originates from a woman aged 18 to 35 in good health. Sequencing was performed on PBMCs. The CDR3, as DNA: TGTGCCAGCAAGGAGGGAGGGGGACTGACCTACGAGCAGTACTTC. Translating it yields CASKEGGGLTYEQYF.